The 31 T cell receptor beta chains listed next were all sequenced from one sample in a study of human T cells and chemical hapten exposure. The time point is: patch test 1, 2 weeks after DPC sensitization. Stated treatment: therapeutic diphenylcyclopropenone sensitization with weekly scalp DPC. TCRdb re-called the RACE reads through MiXCR, storing one row per CDR3 protein. The sample has 180,000 or so distinct CDR3 sequences, around 24% seen once; the top ten hold roughly 6.7%. The source material was whole blood, sampled in connection with sensitization to the hapten diphenylcyclopropenone (DPC). These receptors were collected from a woman between 50 and 59 years old with alopecia areata. Some clones in this sample may be carry-over from other donors' samples.

The rearrangement uses TRBV20-1 and TRBJ1-2; D uncertain. The CDR3 consists of 12 residues. Trimming removed 7 bases at V and 2 bases at J, with 11 bases between. Germline-derived CDR1 and CDR2 are DFQATT and SNEGSKA (reference sequence). The CDR3 spells CSGLTRNYGYTF. The CDR3 region has the DNA TGCAGTGGGCTTACGAGGAACTATGGCTACACCTTC.

This clonotype was seen a handful of times. The chain is built from TRBV5-6 and TRBJ2-7; D call uncertain. This CDR3 is 17 amino acids long. Trimming took 0 bases from V and 2 from J, leaving 18 bases between them. Germline V lookup: CDR1 SGHDT, CDR2 YYEEEE. The CDR3 DNA follows: TGTGCCAGCAGCTTGGGAAAGCTCCCTTATTCCACCTACGAGCAGTACTTC. It yields the protein CASSLGKLPYSTYEQYF.

This chain connects TRBV5-1 to TRBJ2-1; 10 nucleotides agree with TRBD2. The junction had 3 bases not matched to a gene; V was cut back by 4 bases and J by 5 bases. Germline CDR1 and CDR2: SGHRS and YFSETQ. This CDR3 contains 14 residues. As DNA, the CDR3 is TGCGCCAGCAGCGGAACTAGCGGGAACAATGAGCAGTTCTTC. Encoded protein: CASSGTSGNNEQFF.

This clonotype has just a few counts. CDR3 nucleotides: TGCCTCACCCGGACGGCAAACTACTATGGCTACACCTTC. Translating gives CLTRTANYYGYTF. The chain combines TRBV20-1 with TRBJ1-2, with D hard to call. The CDR3 is 13 residues long. From germline, CDR1 is DFQATT and CDR2 SNEGSKA (reference sequence).

This chain connects TRBV19 to TRBJ2-3; the D gene is possibly TRBD2 (5 bases). This CDR3 has 15 amino acids. The germline gives CDR1 LNHDA, CDR2 SQIVND (reference sequence). V was pared by 3 bases and J by 7 bases, with 17 bases between. The CDR3 sequence: CASSIFEGLGNTQYF. CDR3 DNA sequence: TGTGCCAGTAGTATTTTCGAGGGCCTCGGGAATACGCAGTATTTT.

The rearrangement links TRBV28 to TRBJ2-6; TRBD1 agrees at 8 bases. J lost 0 bases, V lost 4 bases, and 8 bases had no gene match. The CDR3 consists of 18 residues. Germline V lookup: CDR1 MDHEN, CDR2 SYDVKM. The CDR3 nucleotides read TGTGCCAGCAGTTCTCTACAGGGGGAGGACTCTGGGGCCAACGTCCTGACTTTC. Amino acids: CASSSLQGEDSGANVLTF.

The DNA for the CDR3 is TGTGCCAGCAGCCCCGGGGGAGCGGGAGGGTTCGGGGAGCTGTTTTTT. Translating it yields CASSPGGAGGFGELFF. The V gene is TRBV7-2, the J gene TRBJ2-2; 10 bases are shared with TRBD2. The CDR3 is made up of 16 amino acids. Germline CDR1 and CDR2: SGHTA and FQGNSA. J gave up 7 bases and V 5 bases, and 10 bases lay outside the gene matches.

This clonotype appeared many times. The V gene is TRBV7-2, the J gene TRBJ1-3; no clear D gene. Between the trimmed V and J ends, which lost 2 bases and 0 bases, there was a span of 5 bases. CDR3 length equals 14 residues. Germline CDR1 and CDR2: SGHTA and FQGNSA. The CDR3 protein is CASSLSHSGNTIYF. In nucleotides, the CDR3 is TGTGCCAGCAGCTTAAGCCACTCTGGAAACACCATATATTTT.

V is TRBV14 and J is TRBJ2-1; D is possibly TRBD2 (5 bases). The germline CDR1 and CDR2 sequences are SGHDN and FVKESK. The V and J ends lost 4 bases and 2 bases respectively, with 12 bases between them. The CDR3 runs 15 residues. CDR3 sequence: CASSRWGAAYNEQFF. The CDR3 DNA reads as TGTGCCAGCAGCCGTTGGGGAGCGGCCTACAATGAGCAGTTCTTC.

The chain links TRBV27 to TRBJ2-1; TRBD1 matches 10 bases. This CDR3 has 16 residues. Trimming cost V 5 bases and J 0 bases; bases outside gene matches: 4. The germline gives CDR1 MNHEY, CDR2 SMNVEV (reference sequence). CDR3 nucleotide sequence: TGTGCCAGCAGTACTGACAGGGGGCACTCCTACAATGAGCAGTTCTTC. Protein sequence: CASSTDRGHSYNEQFF.

The genes are TRBV7-2 and TRBJ2-5; no definite D call. The germline CDR1 and CDR2 sequences are SGHTA and FQGNSA. The CDR3 length is 15 residues. V lost 0 bases, J lost 6 bases, and 14 bases lay in between. The CDR3 DNA is TGTGCCAGCAGCTTAGCCCGCCCTCCAGGAAAGACCCAGTACTTC. Translating gives CASSLARPPGKTQYF.

The chain carries TRBV24-1 and TRBJ2-1; 12 bases fit TRBD2. CDR1 is KGHDR and CDR2 is SFDVKD in the germline V gene. This CDR3 comprises 17 residues. J gave up 7 bases and V 9 bases, and 15 bases lay outside the gene matches. CDR3 DNA: TGTGCCACCCCGGCTAGCGGGAGGGCCGAGGAAGCTAATGAGCAGTTCTTC. Protein: CATPASGRAEEANEQFF.

This chain's CDR3 is CASSPSRNNEQFF. CDR3 nucleotides: TGTGCCAGCAGCCCATCCAGAAACAATGAGCAGTTCTTC. The chain couples TRBV12-3 or TRBV12-4 to TRBJ2-1, with D uncertain. The CDR3 loop spans 13 amino acids. V was trimmed by 6 bases and J by 5 bases, leaving 11 bases between them.

To note about this clonotype: Mismatch with germline at one junction end may stem from a read error. The chain has TRBV29-1 and TRBJ2-7; 9 bases map to TRBD2. The CDR3 has 13 residues. Germline lookup yields CDR1 SQVTM and CDR2 ANQGSEA. CDR3 nucleotide sequence: TGCAGCGTCATAGGGCGGGGGGGCTACAAGCAGTACTTC. Translation: CSVIGRGGYKQYF.

This clonotype was recorded a few times. At one boundary the junction diverges from the germline segment, which might be a read error. This chain joins TRBV5-1 and TRBJ1-1; no firm D call. This CDR3 has 13 amino acids. From germline, CDR1 is SGHRS and CDR2 YFSETQ. DNA of the CDR3: TGTGCCAGCAGCTTAGTCCGGAACACTGAAGCTTTCTTT. This encodes CASSLVRNTEAFF.

This clonotype was seen repeatedly, ten times or more. The gene calls are TRBV29-1 and TRBJ2-3; D is ambiguous. The CDR3 consists of 13 residues. Germline CDR1 and CDR2: SQVTM and ANQGSEA. The V end was cut by 2 bases, the J end by 2 bases, with 8 bases between. The CDR3 spells CSVEYQYTDTQYF. The CDR3 DNA reads as TGCAGCGTTGAATACCAGTACACAGATACGCAGTATTTT.

This chain uses TRBV4-2 with TRBJ2-2; no clear D gene. Germline values: CDR1 LGHNA, CDR2 YNFKEQ. The CDR3 is 14 residues long. Trimming removed 0 bases at V and 0 bases at J, with 2 bases between. CDR3 in DNA: TGTGCCAGCAGCCAAGAGACGAACACCGGGGAGCTGTTTTTT. Amino acids: CASSQETNTGELFF.

This clonotype was counted many times. V usage is TRBV3-1 and J usage is TRBJ1-5; no firm D call. Per the germline V gene, CDR1 is LGHDT and CDR2 is YNNKEL (reference sequence). Between the trimmed V and J ends, which lost 0 bases and 1 base, there was a span of 7 bases. CDR3 size: 15 residues. CDR3 nucleotides: TGTGCCAGCAGCCAAGATCTGATGAGCAATCAGCCCCAGCATTTT. Protein product: CASSQDLMSNQPQHF.

The table lists this clonotype with a few counts. This chain joins TRBV12-3 or TRBV12-4 and TRBJ2-5; D not certain. The CDR3 loop spans 15 amino acids. The V gene lost 5 bases and the J gene lost 5 bases, with 18 bases spanning the gap. The CDR3 loop is CASSLRAGAQETQYF. The DNA for the CDR3 is TGTGCCAGCAGTCTTAGGGCAGGAGCGCAGGAGACCCAGTACTTC.

A single count supports this clonotype. This chain links TRBV5-1 with TRBJ2-7; D ambiguous. This CDR3 is built from 15 residues. V was pared by 0 bases and J by 5 bases, with 15 bases between. Per the germline V gene, CDR1 is SGHRS and CDR2 is YFSETQ. The CDR3 is CASSLERAPWHEQYF. DNA for the CDR3: TGCGCCAGCAGCTTGGAGCGAGCGCCGTGGCACGAGCAGTACTTC.

V usage is TRBV4-2 and J usage is TRBJ2-1; 9 positions match TRBD2. The length of the CDR3 is 16 residues. V shed 0 bases, J shed 4 bases, and the junction held 4 bases outside the gene matches. Germline CDR1 reads LGHNA; CDR2 reads YNFKEQ. This chain's CDR3 is CASSQDTSGLYNEQFF. The CDR3 DNA reads TGTGCCAGCAGCCAAGATACTAGCGGGCTTTACAATGAGCAGTTCTTC.

The V call is TRBV12-3 or TRBV12-4, the J call TRBJ1-4, with D maybe TRBD1 (6 bases). The CDR3 loop spans 15 amino acids. The V end was cut by 6 bases, the J end by 5 bases, with 16 bases between. CDR3 DNA sequence: TGTGCCAGCAGCCCGACGGGGCAGGGGAATGAAAAACTGTTTTTT. Translated: CASSPTGQGNEKLFF.

This chain connects TRBV12-3 or TRBV12-4 to TRBJ2-2; D is undetermined. This CDR3 region has 12 residues. V lost 7 bases and J lost 4, with 7 bases in between. In DNA form, the CDR3 reads TGTGCCAGCACCCCCTTCACCGGGGAGCTGTTTTTT. It is translated as CASTPFTGELFF.

The sample holds a few counts of this clonotype. This sequence joins TRBV15 and TRBJ2-2; the D gene is possibly TRBD2 (5 bases). Germline V lookup: CDR1 LNHNV, CDR2 YYDKDF (reference sequence). The length of the CDR3 is 18 residues. Deletions cut 2 bases from V and 0 bases from J, with 16 bases between. The CDR3 here is CATSRPPGGLTNTGELFF. The CDR3 DNA reads as TGTGCCACCAGCAGACCCCCGGGCGGACTCACGAACACCGGGGAGCTGTTTTTT.

This clonotype was seen a few times. The genes are TRBV29-1 and TRBJ2-3; TRBD1 matches 9 bases. CDR3 length: 14 amino acids. V lost 6 bases and J lost 2; bases outside the gene matches: 6. Germline loops: CDR1 SQVTM, CDR2 ANQGSEA. Written as DNA, the CDR3 is TGCAGCGTGTCCGACAGGGGGGTCACAGATACGCAGTATTTT. It codes for CSVSDRGVTDTQYF.

The table lists this clonotype with a few counts. DNA for the CDR3: TGTGCCATCAGTGGAGCAGGGAGGAATGGAAACACCATATATTTT. Translating gives CAISGAGRNGNTIYF. The V and J genes are TRBV10-3 and TRBJ1-3; tentatively, D is TRBD1 (5 bases). The germline V gene has CDR1 ENHRY and CDR2 SYGVKD. The V and J ends lost 4 bases and 3 bases respectively, with 13 bases between them. The CDR3 covers 15 residues.

V is TRBV20-1 and J is TRBJ1-5, with unresolved D. Germline V gives CDR1 DFQATT, CDR2 SNEGSKA (reference sequence). Trimming took off 4 bases at V and 3 bases at J, with 13 bases between the two ends. This CDR3 has 14 amino acids. The CDR3 spells CSATPPGLNQPQHF. In DNA, the CDR3 is TGCAGTGCTACCCCCCCCGGACTCAATCAGCCCCAGCATTTT.

The V and J genes are TRBV12-3 or TRBV12-4 and TRBJ1-1; weak D call: TRBD1 (6 bases). Trimming shortened V by 7 bases and J by 1 base, and 10 bases separated the two germline ends. This CDR3 spans 13 amino acids. CDR3: CASTKTGNTEAFF. CDR3 bases: TGTGCCAGCACCAAGACAGGGAACACTGAAGCTTTCTTT.

This chain connects TRBV6-4 to TRBJ1-1; a weak D match, TRBD1 (5 bases). Germline loops: CDR1 MRHNA, CDR2 SNTAGT. The CDR3 has 13 amino acids. The germline V and J ends were trimmed by 8 bases and 1 base, with 11 bases remaining between them. The CDR3, as DNA: TGTGCCAGCTCTAAGGGACGGAACACTGAAGCTTTCTTT. It codes for CASSKGRNTEAFF.

For the CDR3, the DNA is TGTGCCAGCAGCGTAGGAGGCGGGGAGAATTCACCCCTCCACTTT. Its translation is CASSVGGGENSPLHF. This rearrangement joins TRBV9 to TRBJ1-6; no definite D call. The CDR3 totals 15 residues. The V and J ends lost 0 bases and 7 bases respectively, with 11 bases between them. In germline, CDR1 is SGDLS, CDR2 YYNGEE.

J is TRBJ2-1 and V is TRBV12-3 or TRBV12-4; 15 bases agree with TRBD2. J gave up 10 bases and V 6 bases, and 19 bases lay outside the gene matches. CDR3 length: 19 residues. The CDR3 here is CASRSGLAGGGTYNEEQFF. The CDR3 nucleotides are TGTGCCAGCAGGTCGGGACTAGCGGGAGGAGGGACTTACAATGAGGAGCAGTTCTTC.